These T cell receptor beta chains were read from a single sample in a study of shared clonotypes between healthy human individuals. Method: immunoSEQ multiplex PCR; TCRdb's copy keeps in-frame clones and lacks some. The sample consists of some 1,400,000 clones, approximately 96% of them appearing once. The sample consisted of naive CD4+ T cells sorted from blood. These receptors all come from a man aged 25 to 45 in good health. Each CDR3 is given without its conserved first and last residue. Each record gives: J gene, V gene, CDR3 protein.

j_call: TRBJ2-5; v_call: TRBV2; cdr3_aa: ASRRDRVETQY
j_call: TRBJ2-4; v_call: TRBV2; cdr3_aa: ASSAKLLAKNIQY
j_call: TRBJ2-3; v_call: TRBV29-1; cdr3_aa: SVGTSGSTDTQY
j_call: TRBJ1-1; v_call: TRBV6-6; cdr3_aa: ASSYPGQGDSEAF
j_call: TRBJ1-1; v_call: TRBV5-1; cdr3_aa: ASSSKSGGSLTLNTEAF
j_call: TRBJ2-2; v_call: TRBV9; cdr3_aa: ARVGQGENGELF
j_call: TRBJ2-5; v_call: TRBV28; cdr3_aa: ASSLVLGTQY
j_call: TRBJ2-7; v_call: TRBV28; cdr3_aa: AHQGRGAWEQY
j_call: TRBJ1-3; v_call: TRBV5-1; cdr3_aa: ASSLGPTGFSGNTIY
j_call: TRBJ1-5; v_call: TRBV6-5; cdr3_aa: ASSYSGGNNQPQH
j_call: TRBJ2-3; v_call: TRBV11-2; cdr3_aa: ASSMSGRSTDTQY
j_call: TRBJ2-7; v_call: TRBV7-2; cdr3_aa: ASSLSGRAGYEQY
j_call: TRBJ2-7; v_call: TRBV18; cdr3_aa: ASSPPGAGLGYEQY
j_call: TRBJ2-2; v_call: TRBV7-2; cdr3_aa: ASSTRTSGRSGELF
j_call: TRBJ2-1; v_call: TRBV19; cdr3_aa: ASSQKGRGAYNEQF
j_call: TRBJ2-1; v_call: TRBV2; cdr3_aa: ARSGALYNEQF
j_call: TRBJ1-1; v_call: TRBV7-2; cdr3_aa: ASSRGTAMNTEAF
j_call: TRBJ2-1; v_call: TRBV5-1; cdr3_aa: ASSFRGSTRGAYNEQF
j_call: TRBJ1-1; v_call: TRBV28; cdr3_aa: ASSLLAYPKMNTEAF
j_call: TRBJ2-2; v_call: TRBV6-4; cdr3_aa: ASRNKAGGGTGELF
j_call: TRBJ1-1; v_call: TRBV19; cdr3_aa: ASSPGRENTEAF
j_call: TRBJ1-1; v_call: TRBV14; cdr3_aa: ASSQEVRAVSTEAF
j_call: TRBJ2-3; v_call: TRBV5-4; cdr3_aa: ASSPEGRPSTDTQY
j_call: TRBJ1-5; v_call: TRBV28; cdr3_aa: ASSLLGQGQPQH
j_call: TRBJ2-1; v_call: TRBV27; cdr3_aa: ASSLEDRPSSYNEQF
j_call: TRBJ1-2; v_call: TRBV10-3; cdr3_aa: AISGDRDSGYT
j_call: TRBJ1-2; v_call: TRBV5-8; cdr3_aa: ASSSGQGAYGYT
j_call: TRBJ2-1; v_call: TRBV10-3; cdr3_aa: AISLGQFSYREQF
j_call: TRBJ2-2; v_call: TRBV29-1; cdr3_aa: SAVPPTGELF
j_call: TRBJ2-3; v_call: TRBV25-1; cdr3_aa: ASSDLAGLKDTQY
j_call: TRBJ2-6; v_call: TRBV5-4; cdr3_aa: ASSLANRVNANVLT
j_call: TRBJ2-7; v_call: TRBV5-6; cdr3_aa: ASSAGLAGGEQY
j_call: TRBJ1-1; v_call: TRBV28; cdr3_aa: ASTGDREGTEAF
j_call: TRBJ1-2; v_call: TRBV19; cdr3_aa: ASTRGTGVNYGYT
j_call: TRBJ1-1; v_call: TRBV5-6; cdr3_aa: ASSLETGELNTEAF
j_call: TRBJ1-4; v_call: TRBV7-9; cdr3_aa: ASSLPNEKLF
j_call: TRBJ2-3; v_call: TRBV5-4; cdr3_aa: SWLRSTDTQY
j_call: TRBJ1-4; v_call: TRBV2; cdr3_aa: ASSDTGPRNEKLF
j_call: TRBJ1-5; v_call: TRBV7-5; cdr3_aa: ARSLRQDSNQPQH
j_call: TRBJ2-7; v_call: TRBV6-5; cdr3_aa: ASSYSTGPNEQY
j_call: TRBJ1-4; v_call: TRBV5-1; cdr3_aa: ASSDDLGKLF
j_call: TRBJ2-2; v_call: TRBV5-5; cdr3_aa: ASSQDRADTGELF
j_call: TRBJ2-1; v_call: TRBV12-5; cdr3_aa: ASGFTGTDSYNEQF
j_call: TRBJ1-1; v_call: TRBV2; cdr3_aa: ASSEEVGTEAF
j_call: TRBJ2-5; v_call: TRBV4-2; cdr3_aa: ASSQGYRERGETQY
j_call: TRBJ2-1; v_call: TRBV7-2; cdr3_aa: ASSLLGLAGDNEQF
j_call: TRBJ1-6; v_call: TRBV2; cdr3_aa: ASRGQSSYNSPLH
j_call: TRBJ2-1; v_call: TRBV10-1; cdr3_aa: ASSDLRASGRGTYNEQF
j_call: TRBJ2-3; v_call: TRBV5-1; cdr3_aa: ASSLAGMGTDTQY
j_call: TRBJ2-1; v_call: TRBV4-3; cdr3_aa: ASSQRTGTSGPDNEQF
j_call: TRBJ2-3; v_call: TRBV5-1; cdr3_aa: ASSLVGSATDTQY
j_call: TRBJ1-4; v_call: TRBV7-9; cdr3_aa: ASRWGFGEKLF
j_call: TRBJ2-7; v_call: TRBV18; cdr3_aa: ASSPRAGSDYEQY
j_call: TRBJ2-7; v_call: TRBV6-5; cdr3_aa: ASRTGTSVPYEQY